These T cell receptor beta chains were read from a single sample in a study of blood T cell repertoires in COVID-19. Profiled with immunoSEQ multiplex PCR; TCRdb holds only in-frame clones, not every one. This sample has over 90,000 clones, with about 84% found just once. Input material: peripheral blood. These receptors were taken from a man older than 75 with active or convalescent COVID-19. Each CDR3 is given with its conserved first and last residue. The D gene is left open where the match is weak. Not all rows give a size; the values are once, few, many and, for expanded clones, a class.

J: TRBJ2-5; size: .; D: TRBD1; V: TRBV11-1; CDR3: CASSPQGAGETQYF; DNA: TGTGCCAGCAGTCCACAGGGGGCTGGGGAGACCCAGTACTTC
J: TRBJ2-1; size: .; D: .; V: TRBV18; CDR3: CASSPKQAGYEQFF; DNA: TGTGCCAGCTCACCTAAACAGGCCGGTTATGAGCAGTTCTTC
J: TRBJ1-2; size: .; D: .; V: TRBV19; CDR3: CASSMAGRPTNYGYTF; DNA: TGTGCCAGTAGTATGGCTGGCAGGCCCACTAACTATGGCTACACCTTC
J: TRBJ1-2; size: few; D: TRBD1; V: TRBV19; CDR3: CASSPRTGDVYGYTF; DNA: TGTGCCAGTAGCCCTAGGACAGGGGATGTGTATGGCTACACCTTC
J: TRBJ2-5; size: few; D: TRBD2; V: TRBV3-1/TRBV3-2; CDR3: CASSQDVLAGTKETQYF; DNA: TGTGCCAGCAGCCAAGACGTGCTAGCGGGAACCAAAGAGACCCAGTACTTC
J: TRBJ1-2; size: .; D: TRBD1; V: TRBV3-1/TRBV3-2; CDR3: CASSTQSGQGNYGYTF; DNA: TGTGCCAGCAGCACTCAATCCGGACAGGGGAACTATGGCTACACCTTC
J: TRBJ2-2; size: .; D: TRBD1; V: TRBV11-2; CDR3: CASSWTGASTGELFF; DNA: TGTGCCAGCAGCTGGACAGGGGCGAGCACCGGGGAGCTGTTTTTT
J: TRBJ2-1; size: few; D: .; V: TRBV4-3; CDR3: CASSQDRGSYNEQFF; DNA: TGCGCCAGCAGCCAAGATAGGGGATCCTACAATGAGCAGTTCTTC
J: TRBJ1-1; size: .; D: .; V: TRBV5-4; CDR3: CASSLNRAGNTEAFF; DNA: TGTGCCAGCAGCCTGAACAGGGCCGGGAACACTGAAGCTTTCTTT
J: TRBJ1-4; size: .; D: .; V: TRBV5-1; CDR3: CASSFGQADNEKLFF; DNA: TGCGCCAGCAGCTTTGGGCAGGCCGATAATGAAAAACTGTTTTTT
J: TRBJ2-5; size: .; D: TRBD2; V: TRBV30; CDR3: CARGGDLQETQYF; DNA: TGTGCCCGCGGGGGGGACCTCCAAGAGACCCAGTACTTC
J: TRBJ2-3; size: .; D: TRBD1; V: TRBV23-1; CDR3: CASSQGERTGASTDTQYF; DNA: TGCGCCAGCAGTCAGGGAGAACGGACAGGGGCTAGCACAGATACGCAGTATTTT
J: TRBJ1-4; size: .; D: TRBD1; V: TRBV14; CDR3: CASSPRTGWAEKLFF; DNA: TGTGCCAGCAGCCCCCGGACAGGGTGGGCTGAAAAACTGTTTTTT
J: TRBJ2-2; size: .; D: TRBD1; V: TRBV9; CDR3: CASSVGGQGYSGELFF; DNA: TGTGCCAGCAGCGTAGGGGGACAGGGTTATTCCGGGGAGCTGTTTTTT
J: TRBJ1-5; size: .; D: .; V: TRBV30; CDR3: CAWSGGNQQPQHF; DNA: TGTGCCTGGAGTGGAGGGAACCAGCAGCCCCAGCATTTT
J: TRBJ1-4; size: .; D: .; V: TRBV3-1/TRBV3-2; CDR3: CASSQVGPSGMFF; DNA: TGTGCCAGCAGCCAAGTGGGTCCCTCGGGGATGTTTTTT
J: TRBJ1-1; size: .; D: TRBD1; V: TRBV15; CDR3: CATSPVNRGGPNTEAFF; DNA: TGTGCCACCAGCCCAGTTAACAGGGGAGGACCGAACACTGAAGCTTTCTTT
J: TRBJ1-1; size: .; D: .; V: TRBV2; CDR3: CASSDRSTEAFF; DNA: TGTGCCAGCAGTGACAGGTCCACTGAAGCTTTCTTT
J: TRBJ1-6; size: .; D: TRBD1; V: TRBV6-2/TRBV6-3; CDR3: CASSFAGTGSPLHF; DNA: TGTGCCAGCAGTTTCGCCGGGACAGGGTCACCCCTCCACTTT
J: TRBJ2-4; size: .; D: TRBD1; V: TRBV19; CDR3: CASSIQGVNKNIQYF; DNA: TGTGCCAGTAGTATCCAGGGGGTCAACAAAAACATTCAGTACTTC
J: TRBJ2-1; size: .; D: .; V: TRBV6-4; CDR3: CASSVGGTDYNEQFF; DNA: TGTGCCAGCAGTGTGGGCGGGACCGACTACAATGAGCAGTTCTTC
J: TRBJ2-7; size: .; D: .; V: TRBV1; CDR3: CTSSQAPGGEEIEQYF; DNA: TGCACCAGCAGCCAAGCCCCCGGGGGGGAAGAGATCGAGCAGTACTTC
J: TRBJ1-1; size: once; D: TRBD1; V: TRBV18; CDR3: CASSPTGGGTEAFF; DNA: TGTGCCAGCTCACCAACAGGGGGTGGGACTGAAGCTTTCTTT
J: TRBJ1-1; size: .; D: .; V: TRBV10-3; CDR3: CAISGETEAFF; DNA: TGTGCCATCAGTGGGGAGACTGAAGCTTTCTTT
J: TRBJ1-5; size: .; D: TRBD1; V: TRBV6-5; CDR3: CASRETGGAYQPQHF; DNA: TGTGCCAGCAGAGAGACAGGGGGCGCGTATCAGCCCCAGCATTTT
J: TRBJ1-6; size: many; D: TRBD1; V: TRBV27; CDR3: CASSLGRGESSPLHF; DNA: TGTGCCAGCAGTTTAGGCAGGGGGGAGAGTTCACCCCTCCACTTT
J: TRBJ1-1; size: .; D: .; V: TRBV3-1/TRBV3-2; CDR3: CASSQERTVGRAFF; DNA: TGTGCCAGCAGCCAAGAAAGGACAGTCGGCCGGGCTTTCTTT
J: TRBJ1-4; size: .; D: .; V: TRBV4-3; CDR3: CASSQGLSEKLFF; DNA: TGCGCCAGCAGCCAGGGGCTTAGCGAAAAACTGTTTTTT
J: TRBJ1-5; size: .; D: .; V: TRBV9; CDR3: CASSGGLARSPQHF; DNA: TGTGCCAGCAGCGGGGGGCTGGCTAGGTCGCCCCAGCATTTT
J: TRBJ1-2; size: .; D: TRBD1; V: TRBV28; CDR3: CATLRGTGGTNYGYTF; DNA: TGTGCCACCTTGCGGGGGACAGGGGGCACTAACTATGGCTACACCTTC
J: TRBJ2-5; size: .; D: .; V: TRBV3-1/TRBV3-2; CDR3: CASSQDPSSETQYF; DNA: TGTGCCAGCAGCCAAGATCCCAGTTCGGAGACCCAGTACTTC
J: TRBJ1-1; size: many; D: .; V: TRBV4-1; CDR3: CASRRGPKAFF; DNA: TGCGCCAGCAGACGCGGCCCGAAAGCTTTCTTT
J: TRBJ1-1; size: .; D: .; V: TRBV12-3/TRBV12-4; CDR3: CASSLSAGSEAFF; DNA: TGTGCCAGCAGTTTAAGCGCAGGGTCTGAAGCTTTCTTT
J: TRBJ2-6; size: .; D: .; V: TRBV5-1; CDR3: CASRIRGAPGANVLTF; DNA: TGCGCCAGCAGGATCAGGGGTGCGCCTGGGGCCAACGTCCTGACTTTC
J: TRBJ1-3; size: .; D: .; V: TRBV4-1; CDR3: CASRLDSGNTIYF; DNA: TGCGCCAGCAGATTGGACAGTGGAAACACCATATATTTT
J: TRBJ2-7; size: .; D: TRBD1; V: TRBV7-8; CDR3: CASSSRQGTYEQYF; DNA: TGTGCCAGCAGCTCCAGACAGGGGACCTACGAGCAGTACTTC
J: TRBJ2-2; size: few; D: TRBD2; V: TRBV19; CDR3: CASSTTSGSGGTNTGELFF; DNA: TGTGCCAGTAGTACAACCTCGGGTAGCGGGGGCACGAACACCGGGGAGCTGTTTTTT
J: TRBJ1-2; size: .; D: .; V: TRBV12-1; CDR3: CASSFVLVQTNYGYTF; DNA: TGTGCCAGCAGCTTTGTATTGGTACAGACTAACTATGGCTACACCTTC
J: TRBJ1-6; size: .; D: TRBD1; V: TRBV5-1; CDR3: CASSLNQGANSPLHF; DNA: TGCGCCAGCAGCTTGAATCAGGGGGCGAATTCACCCCTCCACTTT
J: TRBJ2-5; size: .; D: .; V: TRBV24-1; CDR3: CATSDFVGLQETQYF; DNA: TGTGCCACCAGTGATTTTGTCGGGTTACAAGAGACCCAGTACTTC